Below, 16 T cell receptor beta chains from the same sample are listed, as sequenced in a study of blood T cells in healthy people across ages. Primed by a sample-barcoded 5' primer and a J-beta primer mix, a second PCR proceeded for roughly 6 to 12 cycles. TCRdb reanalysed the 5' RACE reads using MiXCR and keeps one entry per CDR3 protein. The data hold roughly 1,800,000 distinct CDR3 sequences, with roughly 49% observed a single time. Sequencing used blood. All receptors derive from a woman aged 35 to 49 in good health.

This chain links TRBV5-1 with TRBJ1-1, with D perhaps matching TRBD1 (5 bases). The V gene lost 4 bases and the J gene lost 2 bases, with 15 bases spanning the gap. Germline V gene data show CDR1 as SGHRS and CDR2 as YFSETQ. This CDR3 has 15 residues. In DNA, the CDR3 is TGCGCCAGCAGCCGGGGGGGGATGGGTAACACTGAAGCTTTCTTT. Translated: CASSRGGMGNTEAFF. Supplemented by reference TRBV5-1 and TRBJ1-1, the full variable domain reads KAGVTQTPRYLIKTRGQQVTLSCSPISGHRSVSWYQQTPGQGLQFLFEYFSETQRNKGNFPGRFSGRQFSNSRSEMNVSTLELGDSALYLCASSRGGMGNTEAFFGQGTRLTVV.

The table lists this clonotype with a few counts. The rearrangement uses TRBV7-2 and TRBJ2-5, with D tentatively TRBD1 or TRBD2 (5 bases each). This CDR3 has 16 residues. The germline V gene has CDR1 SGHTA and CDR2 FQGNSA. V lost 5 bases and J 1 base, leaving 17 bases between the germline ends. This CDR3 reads CASSVGPTQSQETQYF. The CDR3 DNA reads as TGTGCCAGCAGCGTGGGACCAACCCAATCCCAAGAGACCCAGTACTTC.

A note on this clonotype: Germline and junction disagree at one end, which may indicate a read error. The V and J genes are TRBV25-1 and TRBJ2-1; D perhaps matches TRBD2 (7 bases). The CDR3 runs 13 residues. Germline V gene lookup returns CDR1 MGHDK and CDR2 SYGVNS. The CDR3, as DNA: TGTGCCCGCAGGACGGGGGGCCGGGATGAGCAGTTCTTC. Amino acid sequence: CARRTGGRDEQFF.

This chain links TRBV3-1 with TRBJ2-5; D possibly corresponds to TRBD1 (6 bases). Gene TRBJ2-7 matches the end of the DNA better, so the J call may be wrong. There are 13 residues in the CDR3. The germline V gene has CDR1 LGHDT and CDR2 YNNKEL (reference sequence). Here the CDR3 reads CASSLFTGSEQYF. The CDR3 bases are TGTGCCAGCAGCCTCTTCACAGGGAGCGAGCAGTACTTC.

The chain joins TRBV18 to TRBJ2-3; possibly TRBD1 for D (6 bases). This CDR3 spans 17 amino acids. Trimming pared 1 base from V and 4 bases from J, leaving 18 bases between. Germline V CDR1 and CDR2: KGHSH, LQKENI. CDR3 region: CASSPLPGRGSADTQYF. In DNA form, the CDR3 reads TGTGCCAGCTCACCACTTCCTGGCAGGGGTAGCGCAGATACGCAGTATTTT. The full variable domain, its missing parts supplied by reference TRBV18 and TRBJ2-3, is NAGVMQNPRHLVRRRGQEARLRCSPMKGHSHVYWYRQLPEEGLKFMVYLQKENIIDESGMPKERFSAEFPKEGPSILRIQQVVRGDSAAYFCASSPLPGRGSADTQYFGPGTRLTVL.

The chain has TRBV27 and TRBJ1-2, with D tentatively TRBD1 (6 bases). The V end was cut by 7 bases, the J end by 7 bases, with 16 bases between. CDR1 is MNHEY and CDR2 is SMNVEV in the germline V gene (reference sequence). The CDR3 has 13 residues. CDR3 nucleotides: TGTGCCAGCACTGCACAGGGCAGTAGTGGCTACACCTTC. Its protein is CASTAQGSSGYTF.

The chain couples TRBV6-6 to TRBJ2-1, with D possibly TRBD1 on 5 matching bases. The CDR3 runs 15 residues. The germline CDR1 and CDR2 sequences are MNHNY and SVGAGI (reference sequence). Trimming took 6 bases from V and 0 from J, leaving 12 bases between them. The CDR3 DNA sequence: TGTGCCAGCAGGGTAGCAGGGAACTCCTACAATGAGCAGTTCTTC. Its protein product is CASRVAGNSYNEQFF.

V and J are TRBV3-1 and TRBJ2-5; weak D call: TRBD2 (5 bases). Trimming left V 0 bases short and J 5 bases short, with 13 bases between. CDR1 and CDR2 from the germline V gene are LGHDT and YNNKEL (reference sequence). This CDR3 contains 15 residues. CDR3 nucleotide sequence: TGTGCCAGCAGCCAAGATGCCAGCCCGGGGGAGACCCAGTACTTC. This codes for CASSQDASPGETQYF.

The CDR3, as DNA: TGTGCCAGCAGTTACTCTTCGAACCCCCAGATTAACTATGGCTACACCTTC. Translation: CASSYSSNPQINYGYTF. The rearrangement links TRBV6-5 to TRBJ1-2; D gene uncertain. This CDR3 region has 17 residues. Germline values: CDR1 MNHEY, CDR2 SVGAGI. Trimming took 0 bases from V and 1 from J, leaving 15 bases between them.

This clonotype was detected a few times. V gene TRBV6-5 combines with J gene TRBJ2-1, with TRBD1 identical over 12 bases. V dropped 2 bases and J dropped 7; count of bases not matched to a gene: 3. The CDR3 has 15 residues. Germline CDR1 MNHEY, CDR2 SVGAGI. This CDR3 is CASSYTGQGANEQFF. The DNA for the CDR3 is TGTGCCAGCAGTTACACGGGACAGGGGGCGAATGAGCAGTTCTTC.

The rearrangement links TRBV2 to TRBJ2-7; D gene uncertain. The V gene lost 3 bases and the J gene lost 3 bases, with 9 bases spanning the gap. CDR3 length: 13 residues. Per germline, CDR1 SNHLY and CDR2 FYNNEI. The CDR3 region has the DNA TGTGCCAGCAGTGACAACAGTAACTACGAGCAGTACTTC. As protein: CASSDNSNYEQYF. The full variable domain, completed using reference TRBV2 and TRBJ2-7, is EPEVTQTPSHQVTQMGQEVILRCVPISNHLYFYWYRQILGQKVEFLVSFYNNEISEKSEIFDDQFSVERPDGSNFTLKIRSTKLEDSAMYFCASSDNSNYEQYFGPGTRLTVT.

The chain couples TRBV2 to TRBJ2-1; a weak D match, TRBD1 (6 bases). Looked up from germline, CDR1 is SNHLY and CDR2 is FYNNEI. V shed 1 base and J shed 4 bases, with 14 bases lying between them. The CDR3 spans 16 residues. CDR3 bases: TGTGCCAGCAGTGAAGGCAGGGGCGCTTTTTACAATGAGCAGTTCTTC. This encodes CASSEGRGAFYNEQFF.

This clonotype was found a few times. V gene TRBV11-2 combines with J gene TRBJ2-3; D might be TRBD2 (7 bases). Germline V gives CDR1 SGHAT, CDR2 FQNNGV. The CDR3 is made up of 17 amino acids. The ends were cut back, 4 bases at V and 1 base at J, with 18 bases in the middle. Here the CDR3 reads CASSSGGGHPGTDTQYF. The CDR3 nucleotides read TGTGCCAGCAGCTCTGGGGGGGGGCATCCTGGCACAGATACGCAGTATTTT.

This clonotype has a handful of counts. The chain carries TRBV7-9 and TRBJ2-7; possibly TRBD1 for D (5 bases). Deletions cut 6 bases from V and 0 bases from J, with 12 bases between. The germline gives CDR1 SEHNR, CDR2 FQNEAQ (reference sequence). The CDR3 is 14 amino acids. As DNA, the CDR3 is TGTGCCAGCAGTACTGACAGCTTCTCCTACGAGCAGTACTTC. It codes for CASSTDSFSYEQYF.

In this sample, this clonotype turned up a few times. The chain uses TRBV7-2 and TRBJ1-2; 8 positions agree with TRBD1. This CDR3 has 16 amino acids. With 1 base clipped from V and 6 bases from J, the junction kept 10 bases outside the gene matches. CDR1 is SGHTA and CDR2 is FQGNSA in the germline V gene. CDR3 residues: CASSLVIRTGSDGYTF. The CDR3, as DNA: TGTGCCAGCAGCTTAGTAATCAGGACAGGGAGTGATGGCTACACCTTC.

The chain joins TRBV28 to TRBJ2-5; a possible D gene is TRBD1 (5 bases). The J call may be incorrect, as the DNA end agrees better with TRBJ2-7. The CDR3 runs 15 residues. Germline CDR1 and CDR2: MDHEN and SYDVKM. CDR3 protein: CASTPSGRVAYEQYF. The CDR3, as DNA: TGTGCCAGCACCCCTTCGGGCAGGGTCGCCTACGAGCAGTACTTC.